The 24 T cell receptor beta chains presented below share a single source sample, sequenced in a study of blood T cell repertoires in COVID-19. Libraries were prepared by immunoSEQ multiplex PCR; TCRdb keeps only in-frame clonotypes and omits some of them. The sample contains fewer than 500,000 clones, 86% of which appear only once. Material: peripheral blood. The receptor set was obtained from a woman under 40 with active or convalescent COVID-19.

J is TRBJ2-4 and V is TRBV19, with 11 bases matching TRBD1. The CDR3 sequence is 15 residues long. Germline-derived CDR1 and CDR2 are LNHDA and SQIVND (reference sequence). V dropped 6 bases and J dropped 5; count of bases not matched to a gene: 6. In nucleotides, the CDR3 is TGTGCCAGTAGGGTATCGGACAGGGGGCAAAACATTCAGTACTTC. It is translated as CASRVSDRGQNIQYF. Complete variable domain (other parts from reference TRBV19 and TRBJ2-4): DGGITQSPKYLFRKEGQNVTLSCEQNLNHDAMYWYRQDPGQGLRLIYYSQIVNDFQKGDIAEGYSVSREKKESFPLTVTSAQKNPTAFYLCASRVSDRGQNIQYFGAGTRLSVL.

The V call is TRBV29-1, the J call TRBJ2-7; possible D gene TRBD1, 6 bases. This CDR3 has 12 amino acids. Germline V gene data show CDR1 as SQVTM and CDR2 as ANQGSEA. The CDR3 sequence is CKRGGKHYEQYF. DNA of the CDR3: TGCAAACGAGGGGGAAAACACTACGAGCAGTACTTC.

The rearrangement joins TRBV6-4 to TRBJ1-2; no firm D call. Germline V gene lookup returns CDR1 MRHNA and CDR2 SNTAGT. The CDR3 extends over 12 amino acids. V was clipped by 4 bases and J by 5 bases, with 8 bases between them. CDR3 in DNA: TGTGCCAGCAGTGGGACTGAGTATGGCTACACCTTC. Its translation is CASSGTEYGYTF.

The V call is TRBV5-1, the J call TRBJ2-7; 7 nucleotides match TRBD2. The V and J ends lost 1 base and 6 bases, in that order; junction bases with no gene match: 4. The CDR3 consists of 13 residues. Germline assignment: CDR1 SGHRS and CDR2 YFSETQ. CDR3 residues: CASSLSWEGEQYF. CDR3 bases: TGCGCCAGCAGCTTGAGCTGGGAGGGCGAGCAGTACTTC.

V usage is TRBV5-1 and J usage is TRBJ2-1; 7 positions agree with TRBD2. Germline lookup yields CDR1 SGHRS and CDR2 YFSETQ. The CDR3 loop spans 14 amino acids. Trimming took 0 bases from V and 6 from J; bases not matched to a gene: 3. CDR3 DNA sequence: TGCGCCAGCAGCTTGGTTCCGGGAGGCAATGAGCAGTTCTTC. Protein sequence: CASSLVPGGNEQFF.

In DNA, the CDR3 is TGTGCCACCAGGGATAGAGTCACAGATACGCAGTATTTT. As protein: CATRDRVTDTQYF. The chain combines TRBV24-1 with TRBJ2-3; no definite D call. This CDR3 region has 13 residues. Trimming removed 7 bases at V and 2 bases at J, with 9 bases between. Germline V gene data show CDR1 as KGHDR and CDR2 as SFDVKD.

The CDR3 region is CASSFFLGQGATGAKNIQYF. CDR3 DNA: TGTGCCAGCAGCTTCTTCCTGGGACAGGGGGCGACGGGGGCCAAAAACATTCAGTACTTC. The chain carries TRBV5-8 and TRBJ2-4; the match to TRBD1 covers 12 bases. Germline CDR1 reads SGHTS; CDR2 reads YDEGEE. The CDR3 extends over 20 amino acids. Unmatched junction bases numbered 13, after V lost 2 bases and J lost 1 base. The whole variable domain, filled in from reference TRBV5-8 and TRBJ2-4, reads EAGVTQSPTHLIKTRGQQATLRCSPISGHTSVYWYQQALGLGLQFLLWYDEGEERNRGNFPPRFSGRQFPNYSSELNVNALELEDSALYLCASSFFLGQGATGAKNIQYFGAGTRLSVL.

The rearrangement joins TRBV5-1 to TRBJ1-1, with TRBD1 identical over 8 bases. V lost 4 bases, J lost 3 bases, and 8 bases stayed unmatched. The CDR3 runs to 15 residues. Germline CDR1 SGHRS, CDR2 YFSETQ. Written as DNA, the CDR3 is TGCGCCAGCAGCCCATCGGGACAGGATTACACTGAAGCTTTCTTT. This gives the protein CASSPSGQDYTEAFF.

The V and J genes are TRBV7-6 and TRBJ2-1; TRBD2 matches at 9 bases. CDR1 and CDR2 (germline): SGHVS, FNYEAQ. CDR3 length: 16 amino acids. After removal of 0 bases from V and 8 bases from J, the junction contained 8 bases not matched to a gene. The CDR3 DNA reads as TGTGCCAGCAGCTTAGCAGTAGCGGGAGAGATATATGAGCAGTTCTTC. Translation: CASSLAVAGEIYEQFF.

The V and J genes are TRBV3-1 (or the pseudogene TRBV3-2) and TRBJ1-3; the D gene is possibly TRBD1 (5 bases). The CDR3 is 15 amino acids. Germline CDR1 LGHDT, CDR2 YNNKEL (reference sequence). The ends were cut back, 4 bases at V and 10 bases at J, with 20 bases in the middle. The CDR3 region has the DNA TGTGCCAGCAGCCCCTCGGGGGTAGATCTTATTACCATATATTTT. Translated: CASSPSGVDLITIYF.

The V and J genes are TRBV5-5 and TRBJ1-2; D uncertain. Trimming removed 1 base from V and 2 bases from J, with 15 bases in between. There are 16 residues in the CDR3. Germline values: CDR1 SGHKS, CDR2 YYEKEE (reference sequence). As DNA, the CDR3 is TGTGCCAGCAGCTTGTTGCTGTCCGGTATCAACTATGGCTACACCTTC. It is translated as CASSLLLSGINYGYTF.

This CDR3 is CASRLTGSSTDTQYF. The CDR3 DNA is TGTGCCAGCAGGTTGACAGGGTCTAGCACAGATACGCAGTATTTT. The chain recombines TRBV6-5 with TRBJ2-3; 7 bases are shared with TRBD1. Germline V gene data show CDR1 as MNHEY and CDR2 as SVGAGI. This CDR3 has 15 residues. J lost 0 bases, V lost 6 bases, and 6 bases had no gene match.

Concerning this clone: The identical CDR3 is also encoded by other nucleotide sequences in the sample. The chain couples TRBV6-5 to TRBJ1-1, with D unclear. The germline V gene encodes CDR1 MNHEY and CDR2 SVGAGI. This CDR3 comprises 13 residues. V was clipped by 6 bases and J by 1 base, with 9 bases between them. CDR3 nucleotides: TGTGCCAGCAGAAGACAAGAGAACACTGAAGCTTTCTTT. This translates into CASRRQENTEAFF.

The genes are TRBV27 and TRBJ1-2; 10 bases map to TRBD1. Per germline, CDR1 MNHEY and CDR2 SMNVEV (reference sequence). The CDR3 is 15 residues long. V shed 5 bases, J shed 8 bases, and the junction held 11 bases outside the gene matches. The CDR3 sequence: CASSPYSGTGDGYTF. Written as DNA, the CDR3 is TGTGCCAGCAGTCCCTACTCCGGGACAGGGGACGGCTACACCTTC.

The V and J genes are TRBV6-5 and TRBJ2-1; 10 nucleotides line up with TRBD1. Germline V CDR1 and CDR2: MNHEY, SVGAGI. Germline trimming cut 6 bases from V and 4 bases from J; bases unmatched to any gene: 6. There are 15 residues in the CDR3. CDR3 region: CASRGQGTLYNEQFF. CDR3 DNA sequence: TGTGCCAGCAGGGGACAGGGGACCCTATACAATGAGCAGTTCTTC.

The chain links TRBV18 to TRBJ1-2; D perhaps matches TRBD1 (6 bases). The CDR3 runs 15 residues. Germline CDR1 KGHSH, CDR2 LQKENI. V lost 3 bases, J lost 2 bases, and 13 bases lay in between. The CDR3 sequence is CASSPTTGVNYGYTF. CDR3 nucleotide sequence: TGTGCCAGCTCACCCACGACAGGAGTGAACTATGGCTACACCTTC.

This clone was detected only a few times. V and J are TRBV6-1 and TRBJ1-2, with TRBD1 matching over 8 bases. CDR3 length: 15 residues. The trim removed 2 bases at V and 8 bases at J, leaving 10 bases unmatched. Germline assignment: CDR1 MNHNS and CDR2 SASEGT. This chain's CDR3 is CASSERSSGGSGYTF. CDR3 DNA: TGTGCCAGCAGTGAAAGGTCTTCAGGGGGCTCGGGCTACACCTTC.

The V gene is TRBV19, the J gene TRBJ2-3; 7 bases fit TRBD1. Looked up from germline, CDR1 is LNHDA and CDR2 is SQIVND (reference sequence). The trim removed 10 bases at V and 9 bases at J, leaving 19 bases unmatched. The CDR3 spans 15 residues. The CDR3 nucleotides are TGTGCCACACACCCCCGGGACAGTGCCCTAGGAACGCAGTATTTT. Translating it yields CATHPRDSALGTQYF.

This clone was seen more than once but under ten times. The J gene is TRBJ2-7, the V gene TRBV19; the D gene is possibly TRBD2 (6 bases). V dropped 5 bases and J dropped 2 bases, with 16 bases sitting between them. CDR3 length: 15 residues. CDR1 is LNHDA and CDR2 is SQIVND in the germline V gene (reference sequence). DNA for the CDR3: TGTGCCAGTAGTCCTAGCGCGAATCCAACCTACGAGCAGTACTTC. Translating gives CASSPSANPTYEQYF.

The chain couples TRBV5-6 to TRBJ1-2; D is possibly TRBD1 (5 bases). Germline CDR1 SGHDT, CDR2 YYEEEE. Trimming took 4 bases from V and 5 from J, leaving 12 bases between them. The CDR3 runs to 13 residues. CDR3 residues: CASSLGHPYGYTF. For the CDR3, the DNA is TGTGCCAGCAGCCTCGGACACCCTTATGGCTACACCTTC.

The J gene is TRBJ1-2, the V gene TRBV6-1; maybe TRBD1 (6 bases). With 3 bases removed from V and 2 bases from J, the gap between germline ends came to 25 bases. The CDR3 runs to 19 residues. Germline loops: CDR1 MNHNS, CDR2 SASEGT. The CDR3 reads CASSEKGGLYLDQNYGYTF. The CDR3 region has the DNA TGTGCCAGCAGTGAGAAAGGGGGTTTATACCTAGACCAAAACTATGGCTACACCTTC.

The chain recombines TRBV19 with TRBJ1-1, with a weak D call TRBD1 (6 bases). Trimming removed 4 bases at V and 1 base at J, with 13 bases between. The CDR3 covers 15 residues. The germline V gene has CDR1 LNHDA and CDR2 SQIVND (reference sequence). The CDR3 loop reads CASSTGTKKNTEAFF. The CDR3 nucleotides are TGTGCCAGTAGTACAGGGACAAAAAAGAACACTGAAGCTTTCTTT.

The V call is TRBV5-1, the J call TRBJ2-2, with D possibly being TRBD1 (6 bases). Trimming cost V 4 bases and J 2 bases, with 9 bases left between them. The germline V gene encodes CDR1 SGHRS and CDR2 YFSETQ. The CDR3 is 14 amino acids. As DNA, the CDR3 is TGCGCCAGCAGCGACAGGACCAACACCGGGGAGCTGTTTTTT. Translating it yields CASSDRTNTGELFF.

This chain uses TRBV27 with TRBJ2-1; D may be TRBD2 (6 bases). Germline CDR1 and CDR2: MNHEY and SMNVEV (reference sequence). V lost 5 bases and J 8 bases, leaving 25 bases between the germline ends. The CDR3 runs 17 residues. CDR3 sequence (DNA): TGTGCCAGCAGTCCCCGATCGGGACTCTCGGGTTACGATGAGCAGTTCTTC. This gives the protein CASSPRSGLSGYDEQFF.